Included here is one TCR beta chain sequence, with context. Its binding antigen is unknown. Per-base qualities were not stored, and no clone one base away is much larger. This sample was taken from a study of CD8 T cells in ankylosing spondylitis (dated by TCRdb to about 2017). Broadly, across the study: T cell receptor beta repertoires were profiled in healthy donors and ankylosing spondylitis patients so that disease-linked TCR variants could be found. The full study cohort was made up of 25 ankylosing spondylitis patients and fewer than 120 healthy donors. Samples of peripheral blood were taken, and for ankylosing spondylitis patients, synovial fluid was collected as well.

The investigation overall reported the following: A CD8+ phenotype was shown by the disease-linked clones, which were found at relatively low frequencies in peripheral blood. A TCR beta motif of about eight highly homologous amino acid variants appeared characteristic of blood from ankylosing spondylitis patients. The disease-linked clones were reported as significantly enriched in matched synovial fluid samples from ankylosing spondylitis patients. Some of the motif variants had been reported before in the synovial fluid and blood of reactive arthritis patients, a finding that suggests common disease-initiation mechanisms.

The run used an Illumina HiSeq 2500. TCR beta libraries were prepared by quantitative 5'-RACE with molecular barcodes. Under the source paper's analysis protocol: To identify disease-linked TCR variants, a new computational method was used, one built on a probabilistic model of VDJ rearrangement. TCRdb's own reprocessing of the public reads used fastp at Q25 and MiXCR and kept productive beta chains. Identical CDR3 proteins give one entry, which carries the most common genes and DNA. In this record, the V and J calls reflect TCRdb's handling and not the investigators' own analysis. In all, the sample holds approximately 140,000 distinct CDR3 sequences, and roughly 17% of those were seen once. Clones ranked in the top ten supply approximately 33% of the sample. The receptor's source is a male donor with ankylosing spondylitis. Material: blood, either unsorted or a sorted T cell fraction (not recorded which).

This receptor carries the CDR3 CASSLRRLAGDNEQFF. The bases read TGTGCCAGCAGCCTTAGACGGCTAGCGGGAGATAATGAGCAGTTCTTC. This receptor chain uses TRBV14 and TRBJ2-1; TRBD2 agrees with 10 junctional bases. CDR1 SGHDN and CDR2 FVKESK are derived from the germline V gene. Reading from cysteine to phenylalanine, the CDR3 counts 16 amino acids. Here the CDR3 DNA is all that survives: 48 bases in frame from base 1. Trimming takes 4 bases off V and 7 bases off J; junction bases not matched to a gene: 10. When the CDR3 is completed using the reference TRBV14 and TRBJ2-1 genes on either side, the full variable domain is EAGVTQFPSHSVIEKGQTVTLRCDPISGHDNLYWYRRVMGKEIKFLLHFVKESKQDESGMPNNRFLAERTGGTYSTLKVQPAELEDSGVYFCASSLRRLAGDNEQFFGPGTRLTVL.